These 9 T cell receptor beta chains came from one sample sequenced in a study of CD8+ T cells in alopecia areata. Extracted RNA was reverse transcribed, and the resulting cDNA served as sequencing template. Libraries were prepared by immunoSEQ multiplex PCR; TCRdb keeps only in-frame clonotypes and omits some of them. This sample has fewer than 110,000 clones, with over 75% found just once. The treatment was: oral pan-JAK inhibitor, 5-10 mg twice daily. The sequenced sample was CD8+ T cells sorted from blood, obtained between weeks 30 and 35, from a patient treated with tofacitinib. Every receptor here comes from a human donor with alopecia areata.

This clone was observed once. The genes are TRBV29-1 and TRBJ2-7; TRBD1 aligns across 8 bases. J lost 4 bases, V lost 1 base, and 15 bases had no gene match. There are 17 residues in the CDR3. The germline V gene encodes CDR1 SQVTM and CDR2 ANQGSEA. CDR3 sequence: CSVEGRGSGTGTYEQYF. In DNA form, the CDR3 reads TGCAGCGTTGAAGGGAGAGGCTCCGGGACAGGTACTTACGAGCAGTACTTC.

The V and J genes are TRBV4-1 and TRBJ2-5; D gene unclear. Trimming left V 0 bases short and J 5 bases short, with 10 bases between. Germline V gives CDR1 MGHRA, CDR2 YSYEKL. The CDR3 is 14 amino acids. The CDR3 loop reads CASSQDPERETQYF. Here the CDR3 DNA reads TGCGCCAGCAGCCAAGATCCAGAGAGGGAGACCCAGTACTTC.

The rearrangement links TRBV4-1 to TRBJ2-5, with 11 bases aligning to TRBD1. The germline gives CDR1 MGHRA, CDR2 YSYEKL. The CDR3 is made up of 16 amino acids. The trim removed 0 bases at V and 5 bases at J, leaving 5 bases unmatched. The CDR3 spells CASSQERTGGAETQYF. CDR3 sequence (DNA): TGCGCCAGCAGCCAAGAACGGACAGGGGGCGCGGAGACCCAGTACTTC.

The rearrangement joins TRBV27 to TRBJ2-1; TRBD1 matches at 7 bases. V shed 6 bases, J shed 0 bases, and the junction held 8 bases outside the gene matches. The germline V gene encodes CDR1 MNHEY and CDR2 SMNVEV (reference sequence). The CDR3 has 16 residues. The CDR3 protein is CASRKGTASSYNEQFF. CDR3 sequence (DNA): TGTGCCAGCAGGAAAGGGACAGCCAGCTCCTACAATGAGCAGTTCTTC.

The CDR3 bases are TGTGCCAGCAGCGTAGCCGGGACAGGGGAAGAGCAGTACTTC. Its protein is CASSVAGTGEEQYF. V is TRBV9 and J is TRBJ2-7; 10 bases fit TRBD1. V was clipped by 0 bases and J by 7 bases; unmatched bases: 4. CDR1 is SGDLS, CDR2 YYNGEE, per germline. This CDR3 has 14 amino acids.

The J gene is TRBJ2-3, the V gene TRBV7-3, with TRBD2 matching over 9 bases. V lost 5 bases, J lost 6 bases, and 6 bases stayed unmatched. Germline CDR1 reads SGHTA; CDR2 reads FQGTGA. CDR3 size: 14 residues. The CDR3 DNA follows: TGTGCCAGCAGCCCCCGGCTAGCGGGGGATACGCAGTATTTT. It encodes CASSPRLAGDTQYF.

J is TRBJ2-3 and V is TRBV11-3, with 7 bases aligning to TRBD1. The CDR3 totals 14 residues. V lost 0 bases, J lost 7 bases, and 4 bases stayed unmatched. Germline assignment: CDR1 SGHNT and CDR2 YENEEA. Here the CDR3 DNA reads TGTGCCAGCAGCTTAGAAGGGGGCGCGAATACGCAGTATTTT. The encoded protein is CASSLEGGANTQYF. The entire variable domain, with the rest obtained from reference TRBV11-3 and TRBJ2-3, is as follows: EAGVVQSPRYKIIEKKQPVAFWCNPISGHNTLYWYLQNLGQGPELLIRYENEEAVDDSQLPKDRFSAERLKGVDSTLKIQPAELGDSAVYLCASSLEGGANTQYFGPGTRLTVL.

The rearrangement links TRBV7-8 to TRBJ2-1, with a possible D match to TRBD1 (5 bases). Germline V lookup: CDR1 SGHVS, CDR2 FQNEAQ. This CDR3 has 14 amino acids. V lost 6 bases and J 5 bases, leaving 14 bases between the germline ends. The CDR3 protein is CASRTRAYDNEQFF. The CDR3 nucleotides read TGTGCCAGCAGAACCAGGGCCTATGACAATGAGCAGTTCTTC.

DNA for the CDR3: TGTGCCAGTAGTACCGGTCTGCCCCAGCATTTT. This encodes CASSTGLPQHF. The J gene is TRBJ1-5, the V gene TRBV19; unclear D gene. CDR1 is LNHDA, CDR2 SQIVND, per germline (reference sequence). The CDR3 loop spans 11 amino acids. Trimming took off 4 bases at V and 9 bases at J, with 7 bases between the two ends. Based on the CDR3 plus reference TRBV19 and TRBJ1-5, the full variable domain is DGGITQSPKYLFRKEGQNVTLSCEQNLNHDAMYWYRQDPGQGLRLIYYSQIVNDFQKGDIAEGYSVSREKKESFPLTVTSAQKNPTAFYLCASSTGLPQHFGDGTRLSIL.